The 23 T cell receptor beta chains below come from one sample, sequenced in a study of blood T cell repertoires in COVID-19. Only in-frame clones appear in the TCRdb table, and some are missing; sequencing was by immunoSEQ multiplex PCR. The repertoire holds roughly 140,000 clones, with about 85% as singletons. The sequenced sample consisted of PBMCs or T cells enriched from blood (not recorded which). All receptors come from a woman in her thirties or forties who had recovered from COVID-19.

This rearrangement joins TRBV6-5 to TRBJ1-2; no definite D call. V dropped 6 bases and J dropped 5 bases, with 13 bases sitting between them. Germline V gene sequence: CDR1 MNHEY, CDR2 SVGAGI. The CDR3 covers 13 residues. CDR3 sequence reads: CASSPTGSYGYTF. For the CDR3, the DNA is TGTGCCAGCAGCCCAACCGGGAGTTATGGCTACACCTTC.

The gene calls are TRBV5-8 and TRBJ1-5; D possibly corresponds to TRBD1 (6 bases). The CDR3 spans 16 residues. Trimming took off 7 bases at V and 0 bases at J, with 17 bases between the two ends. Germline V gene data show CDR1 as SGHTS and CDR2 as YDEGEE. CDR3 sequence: CASLTGNFYSNQPQHF. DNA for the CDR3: TGTGCCAGCTTAACAGGGAATTTTTATAGCAATCAGCCCCAGCATTTT.

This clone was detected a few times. This chain's CDR3 is CASSLGDSINYGYTF. The CDR3 nucleotides are TGCGCCAGCAGCTTGGGGGACAGCATAAACTATGGCTACACCTTC. V is TRBV5-1 and J is TRBJ1-2; 7 bases are a match to TRBD1. Germline V gives CDR1 SGHRS, CDR2 YFSETQ. This CDR3 is built from 15 residues. With V trimmed by 0 bases and J by 2 bases, 4 bases remained unmatched.

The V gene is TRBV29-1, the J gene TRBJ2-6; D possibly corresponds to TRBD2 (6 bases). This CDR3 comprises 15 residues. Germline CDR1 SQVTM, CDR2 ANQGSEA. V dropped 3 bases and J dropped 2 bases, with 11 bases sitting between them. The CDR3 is CSVDFGGTGANVLTF. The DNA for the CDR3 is TGCAGCGTTGATTTTGGGGGGACTGGGGCCAACGTCCTGACTTTC.

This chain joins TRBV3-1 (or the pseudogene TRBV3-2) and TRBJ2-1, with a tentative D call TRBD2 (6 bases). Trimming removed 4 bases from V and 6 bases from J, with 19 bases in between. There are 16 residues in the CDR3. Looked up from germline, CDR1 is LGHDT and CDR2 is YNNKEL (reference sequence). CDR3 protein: CASSLYGSGGTNEQFF. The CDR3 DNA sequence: TGTGCCAGCAGCCTCTACGGTTCCGGCGGGACCAATGAGCAGTTCTTC.

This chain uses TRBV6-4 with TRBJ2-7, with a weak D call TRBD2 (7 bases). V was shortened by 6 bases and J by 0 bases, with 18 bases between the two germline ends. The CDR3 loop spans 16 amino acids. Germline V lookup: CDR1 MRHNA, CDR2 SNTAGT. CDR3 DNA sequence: TGTGCCAGCAGGACATGGAGGGGGGGGCCCTCCTACGAGCAGTACTTC. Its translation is CASRTWRGGPSYEQYF.

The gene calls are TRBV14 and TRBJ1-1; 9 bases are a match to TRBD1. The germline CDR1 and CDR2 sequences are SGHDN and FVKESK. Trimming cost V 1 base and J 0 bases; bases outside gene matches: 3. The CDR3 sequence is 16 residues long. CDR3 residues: CASSQVRDRVNTEAFF. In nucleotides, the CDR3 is TGTGCCAGCAGCCAAGTCCGGGACAGGGTGAACACTGAAGCTTTCTTT.

The CDR3 DNA sequence: TGTGCCAGTGCCCCTAGCGTCACCTTCTACGAGCAGTACTTC. It codes for CASAPSVTFYEQYF. The chain combines TRBV6-5 with TRBJ2-7; D is perhaps TRBD2 (6 bases). V lost 9 bases and J lost 3, with 18 bases in between. This CDR3 has 14 residues. Germline V CDR1 and CDR2: MNHEY, SVGAGI.

CDR3 in DNA: TGTGCCAGCAGCCCCGGACAGGGAAGCACCGGGGAGCTGTTTTTT. The encoded protein is CASSPGQGSTGELFF. The rearrangement joins TRBV7-9 to TRBJ2-2, with TRBD1 matching 8 bases. CDR1 and CDR2 (germline): SEHNR, FQNEAQ (reference sequence). The CDR3 sequence is 15 residues long. The V segment lost 5 bases and the J segment 4 bases; nucleotides outside the gene matches: 6. The variable domain in full, with the rest retrieved from reference TRBV7-9 and TRBJ2-2, is DTGVSQNPRHKITKRGQNVTFRCDPISEHNRLYWYRQTLGQGPEFLTYFQNEAQLEKSRLLSDRFSAERPKGSFSTLEIQRTEQGDSAMYLCASSPGQGSTGELFFGEGSRLTVL.

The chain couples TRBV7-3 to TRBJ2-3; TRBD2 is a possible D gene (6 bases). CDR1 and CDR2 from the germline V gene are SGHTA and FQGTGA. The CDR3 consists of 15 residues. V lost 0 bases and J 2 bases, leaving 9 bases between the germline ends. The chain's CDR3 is CASSLTGGTTDTQYF. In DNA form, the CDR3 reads TGTGCCAGCAGCTTAACCGGCGGGACCACAGATACGCAGTATTTT.

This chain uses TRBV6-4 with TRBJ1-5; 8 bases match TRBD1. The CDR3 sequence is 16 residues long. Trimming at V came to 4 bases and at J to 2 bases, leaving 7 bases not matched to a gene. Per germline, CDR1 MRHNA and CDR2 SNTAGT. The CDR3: CASSGDRGFRNQPQHF. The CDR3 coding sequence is TGTGCCAGCAGTGGTGACAGGGGTTTTCGCAATCAGCCCCAGCATTTT.

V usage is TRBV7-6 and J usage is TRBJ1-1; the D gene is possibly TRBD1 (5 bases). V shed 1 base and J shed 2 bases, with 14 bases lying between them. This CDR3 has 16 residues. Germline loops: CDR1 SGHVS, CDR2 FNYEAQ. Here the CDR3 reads CASSLGQGWINTEAFF. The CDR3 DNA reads TGTGCCAGCAGCTTAGGTCAGGGATGGATAAACACTGAAGCTTTCTTT.

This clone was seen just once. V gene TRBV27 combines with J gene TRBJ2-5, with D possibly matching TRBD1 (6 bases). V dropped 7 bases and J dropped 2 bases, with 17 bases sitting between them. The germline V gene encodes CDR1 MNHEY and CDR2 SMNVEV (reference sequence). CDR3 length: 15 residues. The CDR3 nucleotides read TGTGCCAGCACCCTTCCCCGGACAGCACAAGAGACCCAGTACTTC. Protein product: CASTLPRTAQETQYF.

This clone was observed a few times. The CDR3 coding sequence is TGTGCCTGGAGTGTGACGAGTAAGACAAATAATGAAAAACTGTTTTTT. Amino acids: CAWSVTSKTNNEKLFF. The J gene is TRBJ1-4, the V gene TRBV30; D not resolved. Deletions cut 0 bases from V and 4 bases from J, with 15 bases between. Germline V gene data show CDR1 as GTSNPN and CDR2 as SVGIG (reference sequence). The CDR3 spans 16 residues. The full variable domain, rest sourced from reference TRBV30 and TRBJ1-4, is SQTIHQWPATLVQPVGSPLSLECTVEGTSNPNLYWYRQAAGRGLQLLFYSVGIGQISSEVPQNLSASRPQDRQFILSSKKLLLSDSGFYLCAWSVTSKTNNEKLFFGSGTQLSVL.

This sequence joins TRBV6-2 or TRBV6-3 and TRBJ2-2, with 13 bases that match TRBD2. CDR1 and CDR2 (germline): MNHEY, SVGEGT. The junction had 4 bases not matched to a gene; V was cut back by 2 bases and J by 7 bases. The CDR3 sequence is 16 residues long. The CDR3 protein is CASSYTLAGGNGELFF. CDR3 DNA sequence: TGTGCCAGCAGTTACACACTAGCGGGAGGGAACGGGGAGCTGTTTTTT.

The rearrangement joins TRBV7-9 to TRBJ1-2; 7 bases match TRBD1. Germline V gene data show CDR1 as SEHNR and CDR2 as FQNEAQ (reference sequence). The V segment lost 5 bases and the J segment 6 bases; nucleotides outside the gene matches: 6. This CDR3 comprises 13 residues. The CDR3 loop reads CASSLNRGNGYTF. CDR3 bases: TGTGCCAGCAGCCTTAACAGGGGAAATGGCTACACCTTC.

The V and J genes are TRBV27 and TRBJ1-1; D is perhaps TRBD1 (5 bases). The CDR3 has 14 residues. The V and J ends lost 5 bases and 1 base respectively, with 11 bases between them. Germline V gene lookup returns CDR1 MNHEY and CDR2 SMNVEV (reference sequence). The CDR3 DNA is TGTGCCAGCAGTGTAGACGGGGGGAACACTGAAGCTTTCTTT. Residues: CASSVDGGNTEAFF.

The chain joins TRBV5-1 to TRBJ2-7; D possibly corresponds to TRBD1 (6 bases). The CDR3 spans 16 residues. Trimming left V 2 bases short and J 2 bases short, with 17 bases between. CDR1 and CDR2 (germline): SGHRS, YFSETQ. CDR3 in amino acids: CASSFGLGAPTYEQYF. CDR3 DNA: TGCGCCAGCAGCTTTGGACTGGGGGCTCCCACCTACGAGCAGTACTTC.

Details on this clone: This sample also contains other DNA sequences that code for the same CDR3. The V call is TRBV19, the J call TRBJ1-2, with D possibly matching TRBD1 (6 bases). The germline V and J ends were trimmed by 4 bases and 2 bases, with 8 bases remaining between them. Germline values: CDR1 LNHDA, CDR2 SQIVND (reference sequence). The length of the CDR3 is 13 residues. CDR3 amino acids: CASSKQGNYGYTF. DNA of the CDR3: TGTGCCAGTAGTAAGCAGGGGAACTATGGCTACACCTTC.

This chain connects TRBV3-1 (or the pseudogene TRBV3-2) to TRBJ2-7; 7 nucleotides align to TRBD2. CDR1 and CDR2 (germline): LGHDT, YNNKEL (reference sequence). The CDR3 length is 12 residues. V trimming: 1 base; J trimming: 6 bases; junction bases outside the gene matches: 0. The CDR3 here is CASSQGGGEQYF. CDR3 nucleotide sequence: TGTGCCAGCAGCCAAGGGGGGGGCGAGCAGTACTTC.

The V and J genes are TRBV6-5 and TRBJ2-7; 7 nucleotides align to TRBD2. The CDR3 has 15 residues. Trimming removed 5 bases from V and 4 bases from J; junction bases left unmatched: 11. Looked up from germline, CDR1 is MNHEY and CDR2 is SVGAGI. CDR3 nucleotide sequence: TGTGCCAGCAGTCCCCCGGGGAGCGGGGATTACGAGCAGTACTTC. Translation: CASSPPGSGDYEQYF.

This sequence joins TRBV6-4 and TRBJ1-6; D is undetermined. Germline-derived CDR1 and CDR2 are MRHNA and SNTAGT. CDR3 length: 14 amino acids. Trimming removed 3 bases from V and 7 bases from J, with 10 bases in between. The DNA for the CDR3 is TGTGCCAGCAGTGAGTGGCGGGAGAATTCACCCCTCCACTTT. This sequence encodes CASSEWRENSPLHF.

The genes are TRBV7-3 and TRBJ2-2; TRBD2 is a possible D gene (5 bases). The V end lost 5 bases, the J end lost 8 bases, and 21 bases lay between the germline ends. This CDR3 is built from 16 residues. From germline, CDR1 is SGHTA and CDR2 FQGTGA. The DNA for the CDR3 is TGTGCCAGCAGCGTTTCGAGGGTGCCCGAGGCGGGGGAGCTGTTTTTT. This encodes CASSVSRVPEAGELFF.